What follows are 7 T cell receptor beta chains derived from one specimen sequenced in a study of OX40 agonist ivuxolimab in advanced cancers. Libraries were prepared by immunoSEQ multiplex PCR; TCRdb keeps only in-frame clonotypes and omits some of them. Among some 43,000 clones listed, 89% were seen once. Specimen: CD4+ or CD8+ T cells sorted from blood, collected in a trial of the OX40 agonist ivuxolimab. The source is an adult with an advanced solid tumor such as melanoma, head and neck, liver or kidney cancer.

The CDR3 DNA sequence: TGTGCCAGCAGTTTACAGGGTACGGGTGAAAAACTGTTTTTT. As protein: CASSLQGTGEKLFF. The chain employs TRBV6-5 and TRBJ1-4, with D possibly matching TRBD1 (6 bases). Germline V gene lookup returns CDR1 MNHEY and CDR2 SVGAGI. The CDR3 consists of 14 residues. V was clipped by 4 bases and J by 7 bases, with 13 bases between them.

This sequence joins TRBV10-3 and TRBJ2-1; no clear D gene. The V and J ends lost 4 bases and 9 bases respectively, with 13 bases between them. The germline V gene encodes CDR1 ENHRY and CDR2 SYGVKD. The CDR3 runs 13 residues. The CDR3 bases are TGTGCCATCAGTGTAGGTTTTGATTCTGAGCAGTTCTTC. Protein product: CAISVGFDSEQFF.

J is TRBJ2-3 and V is TRBV5-4, with 8 bases that match TRBD2. From germline, CDR1 is SGHNT and CDR2 YYREEE (reference sequence). The CDR3 runs 16 residues. With 0 bases clipped from V and 5 bases from J, the junction kept 8 bases outside the gene matches. CDR3: CASSLAGRGGIDTQYF. The CDR3 DNA sequence: TGTGCCAGCAGCTTGGCCGGTCGGGGGGGGATAGATACGCAGTATTTT.

The chain recombines TRBV9 with TRBJ2-7; D is unclear. The CDR3 is 12 amino acids. Germline V gene lookup returns CDR1 SGDLS and CDR2 YYNGEE. V was pared by 4 bases and J by 6 bases, with 11 bases between. This CDR3 is CASSYGPGEQYF. As DNA, the CDR3 is TGTGCCAGCAGCTACGGTCCTGGCGAGCAGTACTTC.

The chain carries TRBV7-9 and TRBJ2-6; D is uncertain. Germline CDR1 is SEHNR and CDR2 is FQNEAQ (reference sequence). This CDR3 is 16 amino acids long. Trimming shortened V by 4 bases and J by 3 bases, and 13 bases separated the two germline ends. CDR3 bases: TGTGCCAGCAGCTCCCGGACGGGCCGTGGGGCCAACGTCCTGACTTTC. It translates to CASSSRTGRGANVLTF.

V usage is TRBV27 and J usage is TRBJ1-1; D might be TRBD1 (6 bases). CDR3 length: 16 amino acids. Trimming took 5 bases from V and 1 from J, leaving 17 bases between them. Germline lookup yields CDR1 MNHEY and CDR2 SMNVEV (reference sequence). This CDR3 is CASSPQGIKGNTEAFF. In DNA form, the CDR3 reads TGTGCCAGCAGTCCACAGGGTATTAAGGGGAACACTGAAGCTTTCTTT.

The V gene is TRBV9, the J gene TRBJ1-3, with TRBD1 matching over 7 bases. Germline V gene data show CDR1 as SGDLS and CDR2 as YYNGEE. The junction had 6 bases not matched to a gene; V was cut back by 0 bases and J by 0 bases. The CDR3 contains 17 residues. This CDR3 reads CASSVDVGQSSGNTIYF. As DNA, the CDR3 is TGTGCCAGCAGCGTAGATGTGGGACAGTCCTCTGGAAACACCATATATTTT.